This entry lists 28 T cell receptor beta chains sequenced from one sample in a study of blood T cell repertoires in COVID-19. The protocol was immunoSEQ multiplex PCR, while the TCRdb copy is restricted to in-frame clones and leaves out a portion. Here the sample spans under 150,000 clones, 88% being singletons. The sequenced sample was peripheral blood. The receptor set was obtained from a man in his fifties with active or convalescent COVID-19.

The rearrangement joins TRBV18 to TRBJ1-5; a weak D match, TRBD1 (5 bases). The germline V gene encodes CDR1 KGHSH and CDR2 LQKENI. Trimming pared 2 bases from V and 5 bases from J, leaving 16 bases between. The CDR3 covers 16 residues. CDR3 amino acids: CASSPNKGKGDQPQHF. CDR3 nucleotide sequence: TGTGCCAGCTCACCAAATAAAGGGAAAGGGGATCAGCCCCAGCATTTT.

About this clone: One end of the junction does not line up with germline, which may come from a read error. The genes are TRBV7-2 and TRBJ1-1; D call uncertain. Per germline, CDR1 SGHTA and CDR2 FQGNSA. The CDR3 loop spans 15 amino acids. The CDR3 region has the DNA TGTGCCAGCAGCTTAGGCGGCCGGCCGAACGCTGAAGCTTTCTTT. It yields the protein CASSLGGRPNAEAFF.

The gene calls are TRBV6-4 and TRBJ2-1; 7 bases line up with TRBD2. The germline V gene has CDR1 MRHNA and CDR2 SNTAGT. This CDR3 has 18 amino acids. With 0 bases clipped from V and 0 bases from J, the junction kept 8 bases outside the gene matches. In nucleotides, the CDR3 is TGTGCCAGCAGTGACTCGATCGGGGGGAAAAGCTCCTACAATGAGCAGTTCTTC. Translated, it gives CASSDSIGGKSSYNEQFF.

The V gene is TRBV10-3, the J gene TRBJ1-3; no definite D call. V gave up 2 bases and J gave up 0 bases, with 5 bases separating them. Germline V gene lookup returns CDR1 ENHRY and CDR2 SYGVKD. The CDR3 length is 14 residues. CDR3 DNA sequence: TGTGCCATCAGTGAGAACTTCTCTGGAAACACCATATATTTT. Amino acid sequence: CAISENFSGNTIYF.

This clone was observed many times. V gene TRBV2 combines with J gene TRBJ2-3, with 8 bases lining up with TRBD2. After removal of 3 bases from V and 4 bases from J, the junction contained 3 bases not matched to a gene. The CDR3 extends over 14 amino acids. Germline lookup yields CDR1 SNHLY and CDR2 FYNNEI. CDR3 bases: TGTGCCAGCAGTGACGACGGGAGGGCAGATACGCAGTATTTT. Translation: CASSDDGRADTQYF.

CDR3 coding DNA: TGTGCCAGCAGCGAATGGGGACAGGGTAACACAGATACGCAGTATTTT. Protein: CASSEWGQGNTDTQYF. The chain couples TRBV11-3 to TRBJ2-3, with TRBD1 matching over 9 bases. The CDR3 sequence is 16 residues long. In germline, CDR1 is SGHNT, CDR2 YENEEA. V trimming: 5 bases; J trimming: 2 bases; junction bases outside the gene matches: 8.

This chain joins TRBV27 and TRBJ1-4; 7 nucleotides match TRBD1. V lost 5 bases, J lost 7 bases, and 7 bases stayed unmatched. This CDR3 has 14 amino acids. Germline CDR1 is MNHEY and CDR2 is SMNVEV (reference sequence). CDR3 bases: TGTGCCAGCAGTCAAGGGGGCCGCTTTGAAAAACTGTTTTTT. Encoded protein: CASSQGGRFEKLFF. The full variable domain, with the rest looked up from reference TRBV27 and TRBJ1-4, is EAQVTQNPRYLITVTGKKLTVTCSQNMNHEYMSWYRQDPGLGLRQIYYSMNVEVTDKGDVPEGYKVSRKEKRNFPLILESPSPNQTSLYFCASSQGGRFEKLFFGSGTQLSVL.

V usage is TRBV4-1 and J usage is TRBJ2-5; D gene uncertain. The germline V gene encodes CDR1 MGHRA and CDR2 YSYEKL. The V and J ends lost 4 bases and 5 bases respectively, with 11 bases between them. The CDR3 loop spans 13 amino acids. The CDR3 is CASSRVRAETQYF. The CDR3 nucleotides are TGCGCCAGCAGCCGCGTGCGCGCGGAGACCCAGTACTTC.

This clone was detected only once. The gene calls are TRBV6-2 or TRBV6-3 and TRBJ1-2; D is uncertain. This CDR3 region has 13 residues. The V end was cut by 5 bases, the J end by 3 bases, with 10 bases between. Per the germline V gene, CDR1 is MNHEY and CDR2 is SVGEGT. CDR3: CASSGQTYYGYTF. Written as DNA, the CDR3 is TGTGCCAGCAGTGGGCAAACCTACTATGGCTACACCTTC.

The genes are TRBV6-2 or TRBV6-3 and TRBJ2-7, with 11 bases fitting TRBD2. Germline V gene data show CDR1 as MNHEY and CDR2 as SVGEGT. The CDR3 is 19 residues long. After removal of 5 bases from V and 1 base from J, the junction contained 16 bases not matched to a gene. This CDR3 reads CASSTPGLAERWGSYEQYF. The CDR3 region has the DNA TGTGCCAGCAGTACCCCGGGACTAGCGGAAAGATGGGGGTCCTACGAGCAGTACTTC.

The chain employs TRBV12-3 or TRBV12-4 and TRBJ1-1, with unresolved D. Trimming shortened V by 3 bases and J by 6 bases, and 11 bases separated the two germline ends. CDR3 size: 13 residues. The chain's CDR3 is CASSFSGKPEAFF. The CDR3 DNA follows: TGTGCCAGCAGTTTCTCGGGGAAACCTGAAGCTTTCTTT.

The chain has TRBV5-1 and TRBJ2-3; D perhaps matches TRBD1 (5 bases). The CDR3 contains 14 residues. V was shortened by 1 base and J by 5 bases, with 11 bases between the two germline ends. In germline, CDR1 is SGHRS, CDR2 YFSETQ. Written as DNA, the CDR3 is TGCGCCAGCAGCTTGTCGACAGTGGGAGATACGCAGTATTTT. Its translation is CASSLSTVGDTQYF.

V and J are TRBV6-5 and TRBJ2-1; D call uncertain. This CDR3 contains 15 residues. The V gene lost 7 bases and the J gene lost 5 bases, with 18 bases spanning the gap. CDR1 and CDR2 (germline): MNHEY, SVGAGI. The CDR3 sequence is CASIGSRQGNNEQFF. In DNA, the CDR3 is TGTGCCAGCATAGGTTCGCGACAAGGAAACAATGAGCAGTTCTTC.

This chain links TRBV5-1 with TRBJ2-3; the D call may be TRBD1 or TRBD2 (6 bases each). The CDR3 sequence is 15 residues long. V dropped 4 bases and J dropped 2 bases, with 14 bases sitting between them. Germline V gene data show CDR1 as SGHRS and CDR2 as YFSETQ. The CDR3 DNA reads TGCGCCAGCAGCCTGGGGGGCGGGAACACAGATACGCAGTATTTT. Residues: CASSLGGGNTDTQYF.

The chain is built from TRBV18 and TRBJ2-1; the match to TRBD2 covers 9 bases. Germline-derived CDR1 and CDR2 are KGHSH and LQKENI. Trimming took 0 bases from V and 6 from J; bases not matched to a gene: 6. CDR3 length: 16 amino acids. The CDR3 loop is CASSPPTSGGGNEQFF. The CDR3 nucleotides are TGTGCCAGCTCACCACCGACTAGCGGAGGGGGCAATGAGCAGTTCTTC.

The rearrangement joins TRBV6-6 to TRBJ2-1; D gene unclear. V was cut by 8 bases and J by 5 bases, with 16 bases left in between. CDR3 length equals 14 residues. Germline V gene sequence: CDR1 MNHNY, CDR2 SVGAGI (reference sequence). The DNA of the CDR3 is TGTGCCAGCCTGGCCTTTATAGGAGACAATGAGCAGTTCTTC. Encoded protein: CASLAFIGDNEQFF.

J is TRBJ2-5 and V is TRBV5-5; D gene unclear. Germline CDR1 and CDR2: SGHKS and YYEKEE (reference sequence). CDR3 size: 11 residues. The V end lost 5 bases, the J end lost 5 bases, and 7 bases lay between the germline ends. CDR3 nucleotides: TGTGCCAGCAGTTTTAGTGAGACCCAGTACTTC. Its protein product is CASSFSETQYF. The full variable domain, with the rest looked up from reference TRBV5-5 and TRBJ2-5, is DAGVTQSPTHLIKTRGQQVTLRCSPISGHKSVSWYQQVLGQGPQFIFQYYEKEERGRGNFPDRFSARQFPNYSSELNVNALLLGDSALYLCASSFSETQYFGPGTRLLVL.

In its sample, this clone was seen a few times. The chain uses TRBV7-2 and TRBJ2-6; 8 nucleotides line up with TRBD1. The CDR3 totals 18 residues. The V segment lost 1 base and the J segment 7 bases; nucleotides outside the gene matches: 12. Germline V lookup: CDR1 SGHTA, CDR2 FQGNSA. CDR3 amino acids: CASSLGAGGILSANVLTF. In DNA form, the CDR3 reads TGTGCCAGCAGCTTAGGGGCAGGGGGCATTTTAAGCGCCAACGTCCTGACTTTC.

This clone occurred once. V and J are TRBV27 and TRBJ2-7, with a weak D call TRBD1 (6 bases). Trimming left V 5 bases short and J 7 bases short, with 15 bases between. The CDR3 contains 13 residues. Germline V CDR1 and CDR2: MNHEY, SMNVEV (reference sequence). The CDR3, as DNA: TGTGCCAGCAGTGACCTACAGGGTCTGGAGCAGTACTTC. It is translated as CASSDLQGLEQYF.

This clone was counted only a few times. V and J are TRBV6-5 and TRBJ2-2; 7 bases map to TRBD1. Germline CDR1 and CDR2: MNHEY and SVGAGI. This CDR3 has 14 residues. The J segment lost 5 bases and the V segment lost 5 bases, leaving 5 bases of the junction unmatched. DNA of the CDR3: TGTGCCAGCAGTCGGGACAGTCGAACCGGGGAGCTGTTTTTT. As protein: CASSRDSRTGELFF.

The V and J genes are TRBV29-1 and TRBJ2-3; 7 positions agree with TRBD2. The CDR3 sequence is 14 residues long. V was clipped by 6 bases and J by 2 bases; unmatched bases: 8. Germline assignment: CDR1 SQVTM and CDR2 ANQGSEA. The CDR3 DNA sequence: TGCAGCGTCTCTGTGGGAGGGAACACAGATACGCAGTATTTT. Its translation: CSVSVGGNTDTQYF.

This clone was recorded once. The chain has TRBV6-2 or TRBV6-3 and TRBJ2-1; TRBD1 aligns across 7 bases. With V trimmed by 2 bases and J by 8 bases, 3 bases remained unmatched. There are 13 residues in the CDR3. Germline V lookup: CDR1 MNHEY, CDR2 SVGEGT. CDR3 sequence (DNA): TGTGCCAGCAGTTACCCGACAGGGCATGAGCAGTTCTTC. Its protein is CASSYPTGHEQFF.

This clone showed up just a few times. J is TRBJ1-6 and V is TRBV6-2 or TRBV6-3; no clear D gene. Per germline, CDR1 MNHEY and CDR2 SVGEGT. The V end was cut by 4 bases, the J end by 7 bases, with 11 bases between. The CDR3 runs 14 residues. CDR3 sequence (DNA): TGTGCCAGCAGTTCCTCAACAAGAAATTCACCCCTCCACTTT. Amino acids: CASSSSTRNSPLHF.

The genes are TRBV7-2 and TRBJ2-3, with TRBD2 matching 9 bases. Looked up from germline, CDR1 is SGHTA and CDR2 is FQGNSA. CDR3 length: 17 residues. Trimming removed 0 bases from V and 3 bases from J; junction bases left unmatched: 7. CDR3 sequence (DNA): TGTGCCAGCAGCTTAGCGGCTAGCGGGACTGCTACAGATACGCAGTATTTT. It codes for CASSLAASGTATDTQYF.

A word on this clone: Other DNA sequences from this sample encode an identical CDR3 as well. J is TRBJ2-1 and V is TRBV5-1; TRBD2 matches at 8 bases. The CDR3 totals 15 residues. Germline V gene lookup returns CDR1 SGHRS and CDR2 YFSETQ. J lost 0 bases, V lost 1 base, and 0 bases had no gene match. The chain's CDR3 is CASSLSGSSYNEQFF. CDR3 coding DNA: TGCGCCAGCAGCTTGAGCGGGAGCTCCTACAATGAGCAGTTCTTC.

This chain links TRBV6-5 with TRBJ1-5; D gene uncertain. The CDR3 contains 14 residues. Germline V gene sequence: CDR1 MNHEY, CDR2 SVGAGI. V was pared by 6 bases and J by 0 bases, with 9 bases between. CDR3 amino acids: CASRHLDSNQPQHF. The DNA of the CDR3 is TGTGCCAGCAGACACCTTGATAGCAATCAGCCCCAGCATTTT.

The chain links TRBV28 to TRBJ2-7; 9 bases are shared with TRBD2. V gave up 6 bases and J gave up 6 bases; unmatched junction bases: 0. The CDR3 contains 11 residues. Germline V gene sequence: CDR1 MDHEN, CDR2 SYDVKM. The CDR3 loop reads CASRAGGEQYF. Written as DNA, the CDR3 is TGTGCCAGCAGAGCGGGGGGCGAGCAGTACTTC.

The chain combines TRBV10-3 with TRBJ2-3, with 8 nucleotides matching TRBD2. The CDR3 has 14 amino acids. J was trimmed by 3 bases and V by 5 bases; bases with no gene match: 4. The V gene's germline CDR1 is ENHRY and CDR2 SYGVKD. For the CDR3, the DNA is TGTGCCATCAGTTCCGGGACTAGAACAGATACGCAGTATTTT. Its protein product is CAISSGTRTDTQYF.